This entry lists 27 T cell receptor beta chains sequenced from one sample in a study of early T cells in non-severe SARS-CoV-2 infection. From the 5' RACE reads, TCRdb called clonotypes with MiXCR, one entry per CDR3 protein. The repertoire has under 90,000 distinct CDR3 sequences, approximately 15% of them found once; the top ten carry around 5.8%. Material: whole blood. These receptors originate from an adult who was a healthcare worker with PCR-confirmed SARS-CoV-2 infection or an uninfected control (not recorded which).

The J gene is TRBJ2-2, the V gene TRBV6-5, with D perhaps matching TRBD1 (5 bases). Germline values: CDR1 MNHEY, CDR2 SVGAGI. V was clipped by 7 bases and J by 3 bases, with 6 bases between them. The CDR3 runs 12 residues. The CDR3 spells CASKTDTGELFF. The CDR3 DNA sequence: TGTGCCAGCAAGACAGACACCGGGGAGCTGTTTTTT.

About this clonotype: The junction and the germline gene differ at one end; a read error may be behind it. V gene TRBV20-1 combines with J gene TRBJ2-7, with 7 bases aligning to TRBD1. The germline V gene encodes CDR1 DFQATT and CDR2 SNEGSKA (reference sequence). The CDR3 extends over 16 amino acids. The CDR3 protein is CSASPLTGMGTYKQYF. CDR3 DNA sequence: TGCAGTGCTAGTCCCCTGACAGGGATGGGAACCTACAAGCAGTACTTC.

There are many counts of this clonotype. The chain has TRBV5-1 and TRBJ1-2; weak D call: TRBD1 (6 bases). V was shortened by 4 bases and J by 6 bases, with 16 bases between the two germline ends. CDR1 is SGHRS and CDR2 is YFSETQ in the germline V gene. The length of the CDR3 is 14 residues. This chain's CDR3 is CASSPAPGANGYTF. CDR3 bases: TGCGCCAGCAGCCCGGCGCCAGGGGCGAATGGCTACACCTTC. The full variable domain, with the rest looked up from reference TRBV5-1 and TRBJ1-2, is KAGVTQTPRYLIKTRGQQVTLSCSPISGHRSVSWYQQTPGQGLQFLFEYFSETQRNKGNFPGRFSGRQFSNSRSEMNVSTLELGDSALYLCASSPAPGANGYTFGSGTRLTVV.

This rearrangement joins TRBV20-1 to TRBJ2-7; TRBD2 aligns across 9 bases. The junction had 6 bases not matched to a gene; V was cut back by 6 bases and J by 3 bases. Looked up from germline, CDR1 is DFQATT and CDR2 is SNEGSKA (reference sequence). CDR3 size: 13 residues. Here the CDR3 DNA reads TGCAGTGCCGAGCGGGGGGCGAGCTACGAGCAGTACTTC. Protein: CSAERGASYEQYF.

This chain uses TRBV3-1 with TRBJ2-6; 7 bases are shared with TRBD1. V shed 2 bases, J shed 0 bases, and the junction held 10 bases outside the gene matches. CDR1 LGHDT and CDR2 YNNKEL come from the germline V gene (reference sequence). The CDR3 is 19 amino acids. CDR3 loop: CASSQRQGALHSGANVLTF. The CDR3 coding sequence is TGTGCCAGCAGCCAAAGACAGGGCGCTCTTCACTCTGGGGCCAACGTCCTGACTTTC.

The chain combines TRBV6-2 or TRBV6-3 with TRBJ1-5; no clear D. V was cut by 6 bases and J by 0 bases, with 12 bases left in between. CDR1 and CDR2 (germline): MNHEY, SVGEGT. This CDR3 is 15 amino acids long. The CDR3 coding sequence is TGTGCCAGCAGCCCCGCCGGCCTTAGCAATCAGCCCCAGCATTTT. Protein: CASSPAGLSNQPQHF.

The V gene is TRBV13, the J gene TRBJ1-1; D unresolved. The germline gives CDR1 PRHDT, CDR2 FYEKMQ (reference sequence). The CDR3 is 12 residues long. Trimming cost V 1 base and J 3 bases, with 3 bases left between them. This chain's CDR3 is CASSLDYTEAFF. The CDR3 nucleotides are TGTGCCAGCAGCTTAGACTACACTGAAGCTTTCTTT. The complete variable domain, with remaining parts taken from reference TRBV13 and TRBJ1-1, reads AAGVIQSPRHLIKEKRETATLKCYPIPRHDTVYWYQQGPGQDPQFLISFYEKMQSDKGSIPDRFSAQQFSDYHSELNMSSLELGDSALYFCASSLDYTEAFFGQGTRLTVV.

The CDR3 DNA is TGTGCCAGCAGTTATGGAGATTTCCAAGAGACCCAGTACTTC. Its protein is CASSYGDFQETQYF. The gene calls are TRBV6-5 and TRBJ2-5; D unclear. This CDR3 comprises 14 residues. Germline values: CDR1 MNHEY, CDR2 SVGAGI. V lost 3 bases, J lost 1 base, and 9 bases lay in between.

This clonotype was observed a few times. This chain joins TRBV24-1 and TRBJ2-6; D possibly corresponds to TRBD2 (5 bases). Trimming pared 6 bases from V and 0 bases from J, leaving 8 bases between. The CDR3 totals 15 residues. Germline V gives CDR1 KGHDR, CDR2 SFDVKD. CDR3 coding DNA: TGTGCCACCAGTCCGGGAAGCTCTGGGGCCAACGTCCTGACTTTC. Translated, it gives CATSPGSSGANVLTF.

The chain links TRBV29-1 to TRBJ2-7; tentatively, D is TRBD1 (6 bases). Trimming pared 6 bases from V and 3 bases from J, leaving 12 bases between. The CDR3 has 12 residues. The germline V gene encodes CDR1 SQVTM and CDR2 ANQGSEA. The chain's CDR3 is CSVKDRLYEQYF. The CDR3, as DNA: TGCAGCGTAAAGGACAGACTCTACGAGCAGTACTTC.

The chain couples TRBV6-6 to TRBJ1-2, with D unresolved. V was cut by 8 bases and J by 3 bases, with 10 bases left in between. CDR3 length: 12 residues. Per the germline V gene, CDR1 is MNHNY and CDR2 is SVGAGI (reference sequence). The CDR3 coding sequence is TGTGCCAGCGTTACCAGAGACTATGGCTACACCTTC. Amino acid sequence: CASVTRDYGYTF.

This clonotype was recorded a few times. This chain uses TRBV28 with TRBJ2-7; 7 positions agree with TRBD1. Germline CDR1 and CDR2: MDHEN and SYDVKM. V dropped 5 bases and J dropped 6; count of bases not matched to a gene: 10. The CDR3 totals 14 residues. The CDR3 DNA is TGTGCCAGCAGTCCGGGACAGATTATAGGCGAGCAGTACTTC. This translates into CASSPGQIIGEQYF.

The rearrangement links TRBV6-5 to TRBJ2-3; 8 bases align to TRBD2. The germline gives CDR1 MNHEY, CDR2 SVGAGI. The CDR3 is made up of 15 amino acids. V lost 6 bases to trimming and J lost 4 bases; unmatched junction nucleotides: 9. CDR3 sequence: CASRETGTRADTQYF. The DNA of the CDR3 is TGTGCCAGCAGGGAGACCGGGACTAGGGCAGATACGCAGTATTTT.

CDR3 DNA: TGTGCCAGCAGCCAAGTCGATAGCGGGGGGGGAGCAGATACGCAGTATTTT. Protein product: CASSQVDSGGGADTQYF. The chain links TRBV4-2 to TRBJ2-3; 11 bases fit TRBD2. This CDR3 is 17 amino acids long. After removal of 1 base from V and 4 bases from J, the junction contained 7 bases not matched to a gene. The germline gives CDR1 LGHNA, CDR2 YNFKEQ.

The chain is built from TRBV19 and TRBJ1-1; TRBD1 is a possible D gene (5 bases). V shed 5 bases and J shed 1 base, with 23 bases lying between them. This CDR3 is built from 18 residues. Germline assignment: CDR1 LNHDA and CDR2 SQIVND (reference sequence). The CDR3, as DNA: TGTGCCAGTAGTGGAAGGAGATCGGGACCAGGCAAGAACACTGAAGCTTTCTTT. It specifies CASSGRRSGPGKNTEAFF. Filled out from reference TRBV19 and TRBJ1-1, the complete variable domain reads DGGITQSPKYLFRKEGQNVTLSCEQNLNHDAMYWYRQDPGQGLRLIYYSQIVNDFQKGDIAEGYSVSREKKESFPLTVTSAQKNPTAFYLCASSGRRSGPGKNTEAFFGQGTRLTVV.

This rearrangement joins TRBV20-1 to TRBJ2-2; 11 nucleotides agree with TRBD2. The CDR3 sequence is 13 residues long. Losses at the gene ends were 6 bases for V and 7 bases for J; bases not matched to a gene: 4. The germline CDR1 and CDR2 sequences are DFQATT and SNEGSKA (reference sequence). The CDR3 protein is CSAGTSGNGELFF. CDR3 DNA: TGCAGTGCCGGGACTAGCGGTAACGGGGAGCTGTTTTTT.

The J gene is TRBJ1-4, the V gene TRBV7-2; tentatively, D is TRBD1 (6 bases). Germline V gene data show CDR1 as SGHTA and CDR2 as FQGNSA. The CDR3 covers 15 residues. The V end lost 5 bases, the J end lost 7 bases, and 17 bases lay between the germline ends. The CDR3 is CASSTQTGLREKLFF. CDR3 sequence (DNA): TGTGCCAGCAGCACCCAAACAGGGTTACGTGAAAAACTGTTTTTT.

The J gene is TRBJ1-5, the V gene TRBV6-1, with 8 bases matching TRBD1. This CDR3 is 16 amino acids long. Germline CDR1 is MNHNS and CDR2 is SASEGT. V dropped 4 bases and J dropped 3; count of bases not matched to a gene: 8. For the CDR3, the DNA is TGTGCCAGCAGTGCAATCTTGACAGGGGCCAATCAGCCCCAGCATTTT. It is translated as CASSAILTGANQPQHF.

This clonotype was seen only once. This sequence joins TRBV5-4 and TRBJ2-5; D remains unclear. The CDR3 covers 16 residues. V lost 4 bases, J lost 5 bases, and 21 bases lay in between. Per the germline V gene, CDR1 is SGHNT and CDR2 is YYREEE (reference sequence). CDR3 region: CASSPVQVQHRETQYF. In DNA, the CDR3 is TGTGCCAGCAGCCCTGTCCAGGTCCAGCATCGGGAGACCCAGTACTTC.

V gene TRBV4-2 combines with J gene TRBJ1-1; TRBD1 is a possible D gene (6 bases). Germline CDR1 is LGHNA and CDR2 is YNFKEQ. With 4 bases removed from V and 3 bases from J, the gap between germline ends came to 9 bases. This CDR3 contains 13 residues. CDR3: CASSPQGDTEAFF. Written as DNA, the CDR3 is TGTGCCAGCAGCCCACAGGGTGACACTGAAGCTTTCTTT.

V is TRBV11-2 and J is TRBJ2-1; 8 bases are shared with TRBD2. The V gene end was trimmed by 0 bases and the J gene end by 5 bases; junction bases not matched to a gene: 3. CDR1 is SGHAT, CDR2 FQNNGV, per germline. The CDR3 has 15 amino acids. CDR3 protein: CASSLDQRGNNEQFF. The CDR3, as DNA: TGTGCCAGCAGCTTAGACCAGCGGGGGAACAATGAGCAGTTCTTC.

This clonotype was counted between two and nine times. This chain links TRBV28 with TRBJ2-7; the match to TRBD1 covers 7 bases. V gave up 5 bases and J gave up 5 bases; unmatched junction bases: 9. Germline loops: CDR1 MDHEN, CDR2 SYDVKM. This CDR3 spans 14 amino acids. DNA for the CDR3: TGTGCCAGCAGTCCCCATGACAGGGTACACGAGCAGTACTTC. Encoded protein: CASSPHDRVHEQYF.

V and J are TRBV5-1 and TRBJ1-6; D is possibly TRBD1 (5 bases). This CDR3 region has 17 residues. The V end was cut by 4 bases, the J end by 5 bases, with 19 bases between. Germline loops: CDR1 SGHRS, CDR2 YFSETQ. CDR3 nucleotide sequence: TGCGCCAGCAGCACCAGGGACGGTCTCTTAGATAATTCACCCCTCCACTTT. Translated: CASSTRDGLLDNSPLHF.

The V call is TRBV9, the J call TRBJ2-5, with a tentative D call TRBD2 (5 bases). CDR3 length: 16 residues. Germline loops: CDR1 SGDLS, CDR2 YYNGEE. V lost 0 bases, J lost 2 bases, and 14 bases lay in between. The CDR3 reads CASSVALVGEQETQYF. CDR3 sequence (DNA): TGTGCCAGCAGCGTAGCCCTAGTGGGAGAGCAAGAGACCCAGTACTTC.

The chain couples TRBV6-1 to TRBJ2-4; TRBD1 is a possible D gene (7 bases). The CDR3 runs 14 residues. Germline CDR1 and CDR2: MNHNS and SASEGT. V was pared by 3 bases and J by 7 bases, with 13 bases between. CDR3 in amino acids: CASSEEGARNIQYF. In nucleotides, the CDR3 is TGTGCCAGCAGTGAGGAGGGGGCTAGGAACATTCAGTACTTC.

The chain carries TRBV3-1 and TRBJ1-6; 10 bases are a match to TRBD1. This CDR3 contains 16 residues. Losses at the gene ends were 5 bases for V and 5 bases for J; bases not matched to a gene: 6. The germline CDR1 and CDR2 sequences are LGHDT and YNNKEL (reference sequence). The CDR3 protein is CASSGVGQGHNSPLHF. The CDR3 DNA reads TGTGCCAGCAGCGGGGTGGGACAGGGGCATAATTCACCCCTCCACTTT.

The chain has TRBV5-8 and TRBJ2-7; D remains ambiguous. Looked up from germline, CDR1 is SGHTS and CDR2 is YDEGEE. The CDR3 sequence is 12 residues long. Deletions cut 5 bases from V and 4 bases from J, with 10 bases between. CDR3 sequence (DNA): TGTGCCAGCAGTCTCAGCCATTACGAGCAGTACTTC. Translated: CASSLSHYEQYF.